This T cell receptor beta chain was found in a study of blood T cell repertoires in COVID-19. Across the whole study: T cells, B-cell-depleted T cells, or PBMCs provided the cDNA or gDNA that served as material.

The table lists this clone with a few counts. Germline V CDR1 and CDR2: KGHSH, LQKENI. The length of the CDR3 is 20 residues. The V segment lost 5 bases and the J segment 0 bases; nucleotides outside the gene matches: 18. Sequencing was performed with immunoSEQ multiplex PCR; in TCRdb, only in-frame clones are kept and a portion is missing. Of a few hundred thousand clones in the sample, about nine tenths were seen once. The sample comprised peripheral blood. The sequence was collected from a woman aged 25 to 45 with COVID-19, enrolled during active disease. V gene TRBV18 combines with J gene TRBJ1-3, with 8 positions matching TRBD1. The CDR3 protein is CASSSSDFGQGAPSGNTIYF. CDR3 DNA: TGTGCCAGCTCATCAAGCGATTTCGGACAGGGCGCCCCCTCTGGAAACACCATATATTTT.